The 13 T cell receptor beta chains in this list originate from one sample, sequenced in a study of post-analysis software for immune sequencing data. Whole-study results and caveats: When patients were compared with controls, about five TRBV segments were more frequent, TRBV5-6, TRBV5-1 and TRBV20-1 among them.

Unique-molecular-identifier-tagged TCR beta cDNA libraries were used. Each CDR3 protein is one row after TCRdb ran MiXCR on the PCR reads. The table lists approximately 460,000 distinct CDR3 sequences, less than 45% of them singletons. No antigens are known for them. The sequencing input was blood. The origin of the receptors is a girl aged 10 to 17 with multiple sclerosis.

This clonotype turned up a few times. The chain has TRBV6-1 and TRBJ2-1, with D tentatively TRBD1 (6 bases). The CDR3 sequence is 16 residues long. Germline V gene lookup returns CDR1 MNHNS and CDR2 SASEGT. V was shortened by 1 base and J by 3 bases, with 13 bases between the two germline ends. The DNA for the CDR3 is TGTGCCAGCAGTGAAGGGTGGACAGCGATCTACAATGAGCAGTTCTTC. Its protein product is CASSEGWTAIYNEQFF.

This clonotype was counted a few times. The CDR3 DNA follows: TGTGCCAGCAGTTACAGTACAGACCAGCCCCAGCATTTT. Translating it yields CASSYSTDQPQHF. The chain combines TRBV6-2 or TRBV6-3 with TRBJ1-5; the D is unclear. This CDR3 has 13 amino acids. Germline CDR1 reads MNHEY; CDR2 reads SVGEGT. V was clipped by 2 bases and J by 7 bases, with 9 bases between them.

This chain joins TRBV9 and TRBJ2-5; 8 bases are shared with TRBD2. CDR1 and CDR2 (germline): SGDLS, YYNGEE. The V segment lost 2 bases and the J segment 3 bases; nucleotides outside the gene matches: 0. There are 13 residues in the CDR3. CDR3 residues: CASSVSGKETQYF. CDR3 bases: TGTGCCAGCAGCGTTAGCGGGAAAGAGACCCAGTACTTC.

CDR3 residues: CASSVAPSGQGAGEQFF. The CDR3 DNA reads TGTGCCAGCAGCGTAGCCCCCTCGGGACAGGGGGCTGGCGAGCAGTTCTTC. This rearrangement joins TRBV9 to TRBJ2-1, with 12 bases fitting TRBD1. The J segment lost 10 bases and the V segment lost 0 bases, leaving 11 bases of the junction unmatched. The CDR3 has 17 amino acids. Germline CDR1 is SGDLS and CDR2 is YYNGEE.

The CDR3 region has the DNA TGCGCCAGCAGCAATACAGGTTCACTCTCCTACAATGAGCAGTTCTTC. It specifies CASSNTGSLSYNEQFF. The genes are TRBV5-1 and TRBJ2-1; D is perhaps TRBD1 (5 bases). V lost 4 bases and J lost 0, with 14 bases in between. The CDR3 runs 16 residues. Germline V gives CDR1 SGHRS, CDR2 YFSETQ.

The chain uses TRBV20-1 and TRBJ2-1; 7 bases line up with TRBD1. The CDR3 is 15 amino acids. Germline V gene lookup returns CDR1 DFQATT and CDR2 SNEGSKA (reference sequence). V lost 4 bases, J lost 0 bases, and 6 bases stayed unmatched. For the CDR3, the DNA is TGCAGTGCTATCCCGGACAGGAGCTCCTACAATGAGCAGTTCTTC. The encoded protein is CSAIPDRSSYNEQFF.

This chain connects TRBV7-3 to TRBJ2-1, with no clear D. Germline V CDR1 and CDR2: SGHTA, FQGTGA. V lost 3 bases, J lost 3 bases, and 6 bases lay in between. The CDR3 has 13 residues. The DNA of the CDR3 is TGTGCCAGCAGCTTCTTCCACTACAATGAGCAGTTCTTC. Encoded protein: CASSFFHYNEQFF.

CDR3 residues: CATGTMMNTEAFF. CDR3 nucleotide sequence: TGTGCCACAGGGACCATGATGAACACTGAAGCTTTCTTT. The chain uses TRBV10-3 and TRBJ1-1, with a tentative D call TRBD1 (5 bases). V was pared by 10 bases and J by 0 bases, with 12 bases between. This CDR3 is 13 amino acids long. In germline, CDR1 is ENHRY, CDR2 SYGVKD.

Concerning this clonotype itself: Sequence at one end of the junction differs from germline and may be a read error. CDR3 amino acids: CSVGGRSSGSTGTQYF. CDR3 bases: TGCAGCGTTGGAGGGAGATCTAGCGGGAGCACAGGTACGCAGTATTTT. The rearrangement joins TRBV29-1 to TRBJ2-3, with TRBD2 matching 10 bases. CDR3 length: 16 amino acids. Per the germline V gene, CDR1 is SQVTM and CDR2 is ANQGSEA.

This clonotype was seen a handful of times. The chain recombines TRBV20-1 with TRBJ1-2; TRBD1 aligns across 8 bases. Germline V CDR1 and CDR2: DFQATT, SNEGSKA (reference sequence). This CDR3 contains 12 residues. This CDR3 is CSGQGFDYGYTF. CDR3 in DNA: TGCAGCGGACAGGGATTCGACTATGGCTACACCTTC.

The chain couples TRBV7-4 to TRBJ2-1, with D perhaps assigned TRBD1 or TRBD2 (5 bases each). Per germline, CDR1 SGHVT and CDR2 SQSDAQ. V was trimmed by 0 bases and J by 5 bases, leaving 32 bases between them. The CDR3 is 22 residues long. The CDR3 here is CASSLALCVGERDQRTDNEQFF. The CDR3 region has the DNA TGTGCCAGCAGCTTAGCTCTTTGTGTGGGGGAACGCGACCAGCGGACCGACAATGAGCAGTTCTTC.

This chain connects TRBV4-1 to TRBJ2-1; D is perhaps TRBD1 (5 bases). V was trimmed by 1 base and J by 7 bases, leaving 17 bases between them. CDR1 MGHRA and CDR2 YSYEKL come from the germline V gene. CDR3 length equals 16 residues. The chain's CDR3 is CASSQATVGYRNEQFF. Written as DNA, the CDR3 is TGCGCCAGCAGCCAAGCCACCGTTGGGTACAGGAATGAGCAGTTCTTC.

The V call is TRBV7-2, the J call TRBJ2-4, with D possibly matching TRBD2 (5 bases). Trimming pared 1 base from V and 15 bases from J, leaving 16 bases between. The CDR3 has 13 amino acids. CDR1 is SGHTA, CDR2 FQGNSA, per germline. CDR3 in DNA: TGTGCCAGCAGCTTAGTTGGGGTCGGGGTTTGGTACTTC. Encoded protein: CASSLVGVGVWYF.